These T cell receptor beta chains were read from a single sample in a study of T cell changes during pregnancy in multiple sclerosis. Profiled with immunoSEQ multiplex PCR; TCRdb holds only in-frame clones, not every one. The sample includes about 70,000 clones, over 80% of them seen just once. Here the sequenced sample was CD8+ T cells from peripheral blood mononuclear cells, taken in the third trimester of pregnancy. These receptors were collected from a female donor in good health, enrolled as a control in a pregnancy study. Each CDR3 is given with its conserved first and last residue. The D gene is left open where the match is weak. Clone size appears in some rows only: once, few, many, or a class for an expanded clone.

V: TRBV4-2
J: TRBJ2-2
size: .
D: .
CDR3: CASGGTNTGELFF
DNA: TGTGCCAGCGGGGGCACGAACACCGGGGAGCTGTTTTTT

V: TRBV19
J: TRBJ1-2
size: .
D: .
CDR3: CASSDGGDGRYTYGYTF
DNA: TGTGCCAGTAGTGATGGGGGGGACGGACGGTATACCTATGGCTACACCTTC

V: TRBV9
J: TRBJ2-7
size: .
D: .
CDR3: CASSVASPGEQYF
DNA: TGTGCCAGCAGCGTAGCAAGTCCGGGCGAGCAGTACTTC

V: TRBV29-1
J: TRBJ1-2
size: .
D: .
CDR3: CSVEEAPGVTF
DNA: TGCAGCGTTGAAGAAGCCCCCGGAGTCACCTTC

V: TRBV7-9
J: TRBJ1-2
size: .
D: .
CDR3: CASSLGTPYGYTF
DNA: TGTGCCAGCAGCTTGGGGACACCCTATGGCTACACCTTC

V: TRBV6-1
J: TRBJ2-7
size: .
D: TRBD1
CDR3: CASSETKQGESTYEQYF
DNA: TGTGCCAGCAGCGAAACTAAACAGGGGGAAAGTACCTACGAGCAGTACTTC

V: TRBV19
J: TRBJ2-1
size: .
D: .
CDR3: CASSPGPPPDEQFF
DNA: TGTGCCAGTAGTCCAGGGCCCCCCCCAGATGAGCAGTTCTTC

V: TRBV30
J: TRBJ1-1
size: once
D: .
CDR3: CAWTHSLNTEAFF
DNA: TGTGCCTGGACACACAGCCTGAACACTGAAGCTTTCTTT

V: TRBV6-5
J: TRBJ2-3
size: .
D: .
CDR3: CASSYSQRVFADTQYF
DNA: TGTGCCAGCAGTTACTCCCAGCGGGTCTTTGCAGATACGCAGTATTTT

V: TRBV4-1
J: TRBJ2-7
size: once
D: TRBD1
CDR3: CASSLDRDSYYEQYF
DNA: TGCGCCAGCAGCCTCGACCGGGACAGCTACTACGAGCAGTACTTC

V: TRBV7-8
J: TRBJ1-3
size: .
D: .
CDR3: CASSLRRSGNTIYF
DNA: TGTGCCAGCAGCTTACGGAGATCTGGAAACACCATATATTTT

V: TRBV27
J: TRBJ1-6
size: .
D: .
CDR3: CASRRPGDSPLHF
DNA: TGTGCCAGCAGACGCCCGGGGGATTCACCCCTCCACTTT

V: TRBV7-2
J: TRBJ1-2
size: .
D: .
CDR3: CASSAIQGIDYGYTF
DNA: TGTGCCAGCAGCGCGATCCAGGGGATTGACTATGGCTACACCTTC

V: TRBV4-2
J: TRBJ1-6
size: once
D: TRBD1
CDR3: CASSQDRGLGSPLHF
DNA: TGTGCCAGCAGCCAAGACAGGGGGCTGGGGTCACCCCTCCACTTT

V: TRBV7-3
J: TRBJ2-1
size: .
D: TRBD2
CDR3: CASSSGTSGSYNEQFF
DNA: TGTGCCAGCAGCTCCGGGACTAGCGGCTCCTACAATGAGCAGTTCTTC

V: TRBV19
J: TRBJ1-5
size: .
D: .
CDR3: CASSMIRMGLDQPQHF
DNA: TGTGCCAGTAGTATGATCAGGATGGGTTTAGATCAGCCCCAGCATTTT

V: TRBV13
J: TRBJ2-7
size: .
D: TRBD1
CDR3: CASSRRGQGDYEQYF
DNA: TGTGCCAGCAGCCGCCGGGGACAGGGGGACTACGAGCAGTACTTC

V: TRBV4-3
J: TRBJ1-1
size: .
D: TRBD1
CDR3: CASSQVLQGDTEAFF
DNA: TGCGCCAGCAGCCAGGTATTACAGGGGGACACTGAAGCTTTCTTT

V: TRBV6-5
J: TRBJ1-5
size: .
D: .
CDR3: CASTETVYSNQPQHF
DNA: TGTGCCAGCACCGAGACAGTGTATAGCAATCAGCCCCAGCATTTT

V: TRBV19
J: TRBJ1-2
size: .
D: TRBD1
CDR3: CASSLYQGTASKGGYTF
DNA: TGTGCCAGTAGTCTCTACCAGGGGACAGCCTCCAAGGGGGGCTACACCTTC

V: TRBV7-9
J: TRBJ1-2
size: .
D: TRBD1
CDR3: CASSSDDRVGDGYTF
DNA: TGTGCCAGCAGCTCGGATGACAGGGTTGGCGACGGCTACACCTTC

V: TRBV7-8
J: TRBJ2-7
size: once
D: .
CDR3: CASSPHGAYEQYF
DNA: TGTGCCAGCAGCCCCCACGGAGCCTACGAGCAGTACTTC

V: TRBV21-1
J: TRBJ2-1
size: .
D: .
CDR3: CARPEEAGTQRQFF
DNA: TGTGCCAGGCCCGAGGAGGCAGGCACACAACGACAGTTCTTC

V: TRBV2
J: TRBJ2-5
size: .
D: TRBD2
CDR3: CAITDYRGGVTQYF
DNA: TGTGCCATCACGGACTACCGGGGGGGAGTGACCCAGTACTTC

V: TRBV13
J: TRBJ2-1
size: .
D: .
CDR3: CASSLLSSYNEQFF
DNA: TGTGCCAGCAGCCTCCTGAGCTCCTACAATGAGCAGTTCTTC

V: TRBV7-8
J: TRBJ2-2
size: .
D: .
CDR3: CASSLSRGANVELFF
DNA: TGTGCCAGCAGCTTGAGCAGGGGCGCGAATGTGGAGCTGTTTTTT

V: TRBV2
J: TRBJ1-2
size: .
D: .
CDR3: CASRSYGYTF
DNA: TGTGCCAGCAGATCGTATGGCTACACCTTC

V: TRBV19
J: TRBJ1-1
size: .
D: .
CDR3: CASSSGGADTEAFF
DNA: TGTGCCAGTAGCTCCGGGGGGGCCGACACTGAAGCTTTCTTT

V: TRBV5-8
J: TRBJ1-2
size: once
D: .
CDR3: CASSLVVGGNYGYTF
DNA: TGTGCCAGCAGCTTGGTAGTAGGAGGGAACTATGGCTACACCTTC

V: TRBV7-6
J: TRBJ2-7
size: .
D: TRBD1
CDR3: CASSPGQHYEQYF
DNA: TGTGCCAGCAGCCCGGGACAGCACTACGAGCAGTACTTC

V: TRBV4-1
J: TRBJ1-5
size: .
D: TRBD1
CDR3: CASSYRQGTQPQHF
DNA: TGCGCCAGCAGCTACCGACAGGGGACTCAGCCCCAGCATTTT

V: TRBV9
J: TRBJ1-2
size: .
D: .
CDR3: CASSVVTGGSYGYTF
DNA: TGTGCCAGCAGCGTAGTCACGGGGGGTAGCTATGGCTACACCTTC

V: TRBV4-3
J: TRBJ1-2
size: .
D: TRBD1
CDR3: CASSQDGAGGSYGYTF
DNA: TGCGCCAGCAGCCAAGATGGCGCAGGGGGCTCCTATGGCTACACCTTC

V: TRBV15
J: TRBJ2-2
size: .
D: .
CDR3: CATRQIQGTGELFF
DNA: TGTGCCACCAGGCAAATACAGGGTACCGGGGAGCTGTTTTTT

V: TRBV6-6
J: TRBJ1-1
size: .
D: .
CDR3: CASSPPGQGTEAFF
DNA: TGTGCCAGCAGTCCTCCAGGGCAGGGCACTGAAGCTTTCTTT

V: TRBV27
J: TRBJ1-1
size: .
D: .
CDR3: CASRSTGHTEAFF
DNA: TGTGCCAGCAGATCGACAGGTCATACTGAAGCTTTCTTT

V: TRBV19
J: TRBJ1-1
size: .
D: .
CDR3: CASTGIMNTEAFF
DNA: TGTGCCAGCACAGGGATTATGAACACTGAAGCTTTCTTT

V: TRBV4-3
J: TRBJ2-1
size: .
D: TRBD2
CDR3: CASSQDLAGGAANEQFF
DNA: TGCGCCAGCAGCCAAGACTTAGCGGGGGGGGCGGCGAATGAGCAGTTCTTC

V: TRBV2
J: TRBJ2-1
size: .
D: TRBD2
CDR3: CATGGGTYNEQFF
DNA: TGTGCCACCGGGGGGGGAACCTACAATGAGCAGTTCTTC

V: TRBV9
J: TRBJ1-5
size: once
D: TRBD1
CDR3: CASSVGGQLNQPQHF
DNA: TGTGCCAGCAGCGTAGGGGGACAGCTAAATCAGCCCCAGCATTTT

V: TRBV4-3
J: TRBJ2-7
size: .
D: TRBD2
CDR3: CASSQGISGGGEQYF
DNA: TGCGCCAGCAGCCAAGGAATTAGCGGGGGGGGCGAGCAGTACTTC

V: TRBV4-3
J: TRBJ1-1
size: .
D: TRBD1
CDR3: CASSRDRGMATEAFF
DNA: TGCGCCAGCAGCCGGGACAGGGGGATGGCCACTGAAGCTTTCTTT

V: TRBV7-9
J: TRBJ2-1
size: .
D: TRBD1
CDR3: CASSLETGSYEQFF
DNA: TGTGCCAGCAGCTTAGAGACAGGGTCATATGAGCAGTTCTTC

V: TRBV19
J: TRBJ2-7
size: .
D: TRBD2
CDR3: CASASGAAYEQYF
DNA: TGTGCCAGCGCTAGCGGGGCCGCCTACGAGCAGTACTTC

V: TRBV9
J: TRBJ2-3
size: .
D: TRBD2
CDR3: CASSVGAGVTDTQYF
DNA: TGTGCCAGCAGCGTAGGGGCGGGGGTCACAGATACGCAGTATTTT